These 3 T cell receptor beta chains share one sample of origin, sequenced in a study of cytomegalovirus exposure and HLA in healthy donors. Amplification used 60 Vbeta primers and 13 Jbeta primers. Assay used: immunoSEQ multiplex PCR; TCRdb lists only in-frame clones, some missing. The sample shows around 36,000 clones, roughly 88% of them seen only once. Material for sequencing was PBMCs. These receptors were obtained from a woman between 40 and 50 years old in good health and CMV-seropositive.

V and J are TRBV30 and TRBJ2-1, with D hard to call. Germline-derived CDR1 and CDR2 are GTSNPN and SVGIG (reference sequence). The CDR3 is 11 residues long. V shed 2 bases and J shed 8 bases, with 7 bases lying between them. In DNA, the CDR3 is TGTGCCTGGAGTACTGGGCATGAGCAGTTCTTC. This sequence encodes CAWSTGHEQFF.

This chain links TRBV2 with TRBJ2-7, with a weak D call TRBD1 (6 bases). There are 17 residues in the CDR3. Per the germline V gene, CDR1 is SNHLY and CDR2 is FYNNEI. Trimming took off 2 bases at V and 3 bases at J, with 20 bases between the two ends. The CDR3 is CASSEFSDVRTVYEQYF. The CDR3 bases are TGTGCCAGCAGTGAATTCAGCGATGTGAGGACAGTCTACGAGCAGTACTTC.

This chain connects TRBV4-1 to TRBJ1-2; D gene uncertain. V lost 5 bases and J 4 bases, leaving 14 bases between the germline ends. CDR3 length equals 14 residues. CDR1 is MGHRA, CDR2 YSYEKL, per germline. DNA for the CDR3: TGCGCCAGCAGCAACCCCGGGGTTACCTATGGCTACACCTTC. It encodes CASSNPGVTYGYTF.